The clone carrying this T cell receptor beta chain has ten or more counts. Whenever a sample was processed, at least 6.5 million PBMCs were isolated. The data are from a study of blood T cells in healthy people across ages. Background on the study: Template switching retrieved approximately one barcoded beta molecule for each two T cells.

The CDR3 sequence is 14 residues long. Germline V gene lookup returns CDR1 GTSNPN and CDR2 SVGIG (reference sequence). Trimming at V came to 0 bases and at J to 2 bases, leaving 2 bases not matched to a gene. Sample-barcoded 5' priming and a J-beta primer mix drove a second PCR of roughly 6 to 12 cycles. Each of the cDNA molecules was tagged by a template-switch adaptor with 12 random nucleotides. TCRdb itself ran the 5' RACE reads through MiXCR, one entry per CDR3 protein. The sample lists 600,000 or so distinct CDR3 sequences, about 30% seen once, with about a sixth in the top ten. This TCR was sampled from an elderly woman in good health. Sequencing used blood. The chain couples TRBV30 to TRBJ2-5; 8 positions agree with TRBD2. DNA of the CDR3: TGTGCCTGGAGTGTCGGGGGGGGACAAGAGACCCAGTACTTC. Protein sequence: CAWSVGGGQETQYF.